This T cell receptor beta chain was recorded in a study of Ad26.COV2.S vaccination and SARS-CoV-2 variants. Across the whole study: This donor came from the COV1001 trial of Ad26.COV2.S. Study-level findings and limits: TCR breadth and depth analyses may have underestimated total T cell responses.

Treatment reported: 19 received Ad26.COV2.S at low or high dose, single or two shots; roughly five received placebo; per-sample allocation not given. Day 63 after the first injection of vaccine or placebo was the sampling time. Profiling relied on immunoSEQ multiplex PCR, and the TCRdb table lists in-frame clones only, not all of them. The profile shows about 440,000 clones, around 88% of them singletons. For this clone: Antigen specificity is unknown.

V was shortened by 2 bases and J by 1 base, with 9 bases between the two germline ends. From germline, CDR1 is MDHEN and CDR2 SYDVKM. CDR3 length: 15 residues. The chain uses TRBV28 and TRBJ1-5; TRBD1 is a possible D gene (6 bases). The material sequenced was peripheral blood, taken in a trial of Ad26.COV2.S vaccine versus placebo. This TCR was recovered from a person aged 18 to 65 who received the Ad26.COV2.S COVID-19 vaccine or a placebo. CDR3 nucleotide sequence: TGTGCCAGCAGTTTACTGGGGGCGAGCAATCAGCCCCAGCATTTT. It specifies CASSLLGASNQPQHF.